The 8 T cell receptor beta chains in this list originate from one sample, sequenced in a study of Ad26.COV2.S vaccination and SARS-CoV-2 variants. The protocol was immunoSEQ multiplex PCR, while the TCRdb copy is restricted to in-frame clones and leaves out a portion. The sample consists of roughly 140,000 clones, about nine tenths of them appearing once. This specimen consisted of peripheral blood, obtained after recovery from COVID-19. These receptors originate from a human donor who had recovered from COVID-19.

The chain is built from TRBV30 and TRBJ2-2; TRBD1 matches 8 bases. The germline CDR1 and CDR2 sequences are GTSNPN and SVGIG (reference sequence). The CDR3 is made up of 13 amino acids. V was clipped by 0 bases and J by 6 bases; unmatched bases: 0. Here the CDR3 reads CAWSVQGAGELFF. Written as DNA, the CDR3 is TGTGCCTGGAGTGTACAGGGGGCCGGGGAGCTGTTTTTT.

The rearrangement links TRBV6-2 or TRBV6-3 to TRBJ2-7; 7 nucleotides match TRBD1. This CDR3 contains 14 residues. Germline CDR1 is MNHEY and CDR2 is SVGEGT. V dropped 1 base and J dropped 4; count of bases not matched to a gene: 4. CDR3 amino acids: CASSYFGTEYEQYF. CDR3 nucleotides: TGTGCCAGCAGTTACTTCGGGACAGAATACGAGCAGTACTTC.

This clone was counted a single time. The chain has TRBV6-6 and TRBJ1-2; 9 nucleotides line up with TRBD1. This CDR3 is 12 amino acids long. The V segment lost 6 bases and the J segment 8 bases; nucleotides outside the gene matches: 4. Germline V gene data show CDR1 as MNHNY and CDR2 as SVGAGI (reference sequence). CDR3 sequence: CASSQTGGGYTF. CDR3 in DNA: TGTGCCAGCAGCCAGACAGGGGGGGGCTACACCTTC.

The count of this clone is one. This chain uses TRBV5-1 with TRBJ2-5, with TRBD1 identical over 8 bases. Germline V gives CDR1 SGHRS, CDR2 YFSETQ. The CDR3 loop spans 16 amino acids. The V and J ends lost 5 bases and 5 bases, in that order; junction bases with no gene match: 14. The CDR3 protein is CASRPPGGGTAETQYF. For the CDR3, the DNA is TGCGCCAGCAGGCCTCCAGGGGGCGGAACAGCGGAGACCCAGTACTTC.

As concerns this clone: Other DNA sequences in the sample encode the same CDR3. The chain employs TRBV7-2 and TRBJ1-1, with D maybe TRBD1 (5 bases). CDR1 SGHTA and CDR2 FQGNSA come from the germline V gene. The CDR3 spans 14 residues. Trimming removed 1 base from V and 1 base from J, with 7 bases in between. In DNA form, the CDR3 reads TGTGCCAGCAGCTTAGGCGGGGGGAACACTGAAGCTTTCTTT. The encoded protein is CASSLGGGNTEAFF.

This clone has a single count. The chain joins TRBV25-1 to TRBJ1-6; D is ambiguous. There are 15 residues in the CDR3. The ends were cut back, 6 bases at V and 9 bases at J, with 18 bases in the middle. Germline CDR1 and CDR2: MGHDK and SYGVNS. CDR3 protein: CASRGLGQGSSPLHF. The DNA of the CDR3 is TGTGCCAGCAGGGGGTTGGGCCAAGGGAGTTCACCCCTCCACTTT.

The genes are TRBV11-2 and TRBJ2-2, with TRBD1 as a possible D gene (6 bases). The CDR3 is made up of 15 amino acids. V gave up 4 bases and J gave up 1 base, with 10 bases separating them. CDR1 and CDR2 from the germline V gene are SGHAT and FQNNGV. The CDR3 nucleotides read TGTGCCAGCAGCTCCAGGGGAGAGAACACCGGGGAGCTGTTTTTT. Its translation: CASSSRGENTGELFF. The whole variable domain, filled in from reference TRBV11-2 and TRBJ2-2, reads EAGVAQSPRYKIIEKRQSVAFWCNPISGHATLYWYQQILGQGPKLLIQFQNNGVVDDSQLPKDRFSAERLKGVDSTLKIQPAKLEDSAVYLCASSSRGENTGELFFGEGSRLTVL.

The chain has TRBV19 and TRBJ2-7; 9 positions match TRBD1. Germline CDR1 is LNHDA and CDR2 is SQIVND (reference sequence). The CDR3 extends over 14 amino acids. V lost 4 bases, J lost 2 bases, and 3 bases stayed unmatched. The CDR3 bases are TGTGCCAGTAGTACATGGGACAGGGCCTACGAGCAGTACTTC. Protein sequence: CASSTWDRAYEQYF. Full variable domain (outside the CDR3, taken from reference TRBV19 and TRBJ2-7): DGGITQSPKYLFRKEGQNVTLSCEQNLNHDAMYWYRQDPGQGLRLIYYSQIVNDFQKGDIAEGYSVSREKKESFPLTVTSAQKNPTAFYLCASSTWDRAYEQYFGPGTRLTVT.